This T cell receptor (beta chain) came from a study of blood T cell repertoires in COVID-19. The germline V gene encodes CDR1 SGHTA and CDR2 FQGNSA. V was clipped by 3 bases and J by 3 bases, with 10 bases between them. This CDR3 spans 14 amino acids. TCRdb's table, derived via immunoSEQ multiplex PCR, lists solely in-frame clones and lacks some. The sample has approximately 31,000 clones, roughly nine tenths seen once. This receptor was taken from a man older than 75 with acute or convalescent COVID-19. Specimen: peripheral blood. The chain combines TRBV7-2 with TRBJ2-3, with a tentative D call TRBD2 (5 bases). The CDR3 DNA sequence: TGTGCCAGCAGCTTCTCCGGGGAGACAGATACGCAGTATTTT. Protein product: CASSFSGETDTQYF.